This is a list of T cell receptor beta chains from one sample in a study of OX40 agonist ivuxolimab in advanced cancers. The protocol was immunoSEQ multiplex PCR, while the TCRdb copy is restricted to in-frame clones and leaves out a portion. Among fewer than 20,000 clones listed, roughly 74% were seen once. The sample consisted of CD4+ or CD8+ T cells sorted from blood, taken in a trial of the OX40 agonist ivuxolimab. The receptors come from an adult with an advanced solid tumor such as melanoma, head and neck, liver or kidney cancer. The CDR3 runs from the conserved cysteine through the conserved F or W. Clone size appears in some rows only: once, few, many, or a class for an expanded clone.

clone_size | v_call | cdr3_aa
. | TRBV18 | CASSPPGRYEQYF
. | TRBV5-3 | CARSAWRWEQYF
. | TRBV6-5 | CAGAGGPQETQYF
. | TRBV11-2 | CASSRTGGAYNEQFF
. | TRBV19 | CASRASAGQRFLVETQYF
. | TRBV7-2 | CASSVRQGRETQYF
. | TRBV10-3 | CAISESGDAMNTEAFF
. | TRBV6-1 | CASSGSNTGELFF
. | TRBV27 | CASSLQGRGGELFF
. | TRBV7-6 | CASSFRPRSETQYF
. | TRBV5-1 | CASSSAGRETQYF
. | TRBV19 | CASSTQGTEAFF
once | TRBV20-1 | CSARESGFGYF
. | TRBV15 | CATSRDSGSGANVLTF
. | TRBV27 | CASMLIRDNSPLHF
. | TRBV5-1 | CASSLRQTGAGSPLHF
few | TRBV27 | CASSLLGANYGYTF
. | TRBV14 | CASRRTGTNYGYTF
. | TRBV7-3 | CASSPGHLDTEAFF
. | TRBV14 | CASSQLEGYYGYTF
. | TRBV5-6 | CASSADGERVYEQYF
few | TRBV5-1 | CASTVGTSGRSTDTQYF
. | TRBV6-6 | CALGGRLSGELFF
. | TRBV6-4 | CASSENRDGSTEAFF
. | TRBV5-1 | CASSLSIEGWGTQYF
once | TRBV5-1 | CASSMGQIMNTGELFF
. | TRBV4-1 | CASRDRDWTGNTIYF
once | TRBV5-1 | CASSFSGLAGQDTQYF
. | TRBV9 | CASSVRETGYLLYEQYF
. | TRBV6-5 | CASSYHPRNTEAFF
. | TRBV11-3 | CASSLERGDGNYEQYF
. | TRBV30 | CAWLPDRGIQYF
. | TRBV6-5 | CASSYFHKRVPQHF
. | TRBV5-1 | CASSRLGTNTEAFF
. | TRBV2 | CASSEVPKEQYF
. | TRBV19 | CASSPGTTYEQYF
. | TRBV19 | CASSTRAGEYNEQFF
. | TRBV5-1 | CASSHRTSGRSNEQFF
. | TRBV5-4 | CASSFGGQGAYGYTF
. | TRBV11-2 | CASSLDQGGRYEQYF